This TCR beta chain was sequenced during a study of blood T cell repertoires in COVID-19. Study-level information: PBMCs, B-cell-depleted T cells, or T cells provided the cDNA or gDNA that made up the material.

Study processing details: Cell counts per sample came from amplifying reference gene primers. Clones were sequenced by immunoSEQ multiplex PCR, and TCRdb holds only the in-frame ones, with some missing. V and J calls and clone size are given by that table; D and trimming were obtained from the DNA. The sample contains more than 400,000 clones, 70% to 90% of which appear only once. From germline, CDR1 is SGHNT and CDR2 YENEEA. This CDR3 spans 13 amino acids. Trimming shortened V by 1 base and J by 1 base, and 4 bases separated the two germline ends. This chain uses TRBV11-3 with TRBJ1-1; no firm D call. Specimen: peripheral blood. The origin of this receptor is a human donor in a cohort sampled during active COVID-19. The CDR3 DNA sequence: TGTGCCAGCAGCTTAGGGAGGAACACTGAAGCTTTCTTT. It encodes CASSLGRNTEAFF. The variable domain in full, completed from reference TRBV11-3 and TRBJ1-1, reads EAGVVQSPRYKIIEKKQPVAFWCNPISGHNTLYWYLQNLGQGPELLIRYENEEAVDDSQLPKDRFSAERLKGVDSTLKIQPAELGDSAVYLCASSLGRNTEAFFGQGTRLTVV.